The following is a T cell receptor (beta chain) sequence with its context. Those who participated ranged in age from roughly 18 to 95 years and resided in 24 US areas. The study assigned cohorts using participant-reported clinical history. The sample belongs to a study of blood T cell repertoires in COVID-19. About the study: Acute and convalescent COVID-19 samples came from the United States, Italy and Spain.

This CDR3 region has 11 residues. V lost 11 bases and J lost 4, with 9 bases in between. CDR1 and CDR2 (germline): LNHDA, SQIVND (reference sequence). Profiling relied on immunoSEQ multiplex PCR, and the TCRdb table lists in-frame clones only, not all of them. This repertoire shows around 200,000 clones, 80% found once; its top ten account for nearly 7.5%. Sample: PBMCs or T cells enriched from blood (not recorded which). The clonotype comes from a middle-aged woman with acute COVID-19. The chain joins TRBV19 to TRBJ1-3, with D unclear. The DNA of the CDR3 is TGTGCCGGGAGACAAGGAAACACCATATATTTT. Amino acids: CAGRQGNTIYF.